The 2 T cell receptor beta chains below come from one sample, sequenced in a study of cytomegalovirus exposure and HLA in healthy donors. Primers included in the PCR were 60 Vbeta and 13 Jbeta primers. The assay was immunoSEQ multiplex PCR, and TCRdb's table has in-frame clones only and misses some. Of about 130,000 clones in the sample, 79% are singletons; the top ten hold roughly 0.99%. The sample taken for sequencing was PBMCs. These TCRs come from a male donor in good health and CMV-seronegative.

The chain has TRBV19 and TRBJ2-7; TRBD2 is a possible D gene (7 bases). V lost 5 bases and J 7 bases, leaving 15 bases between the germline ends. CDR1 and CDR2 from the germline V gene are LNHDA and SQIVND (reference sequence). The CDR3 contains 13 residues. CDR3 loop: CASSSRGGEEQYF. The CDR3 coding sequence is TGTGCCAGTAGTTCTAGGGGGGGCGAAGAGCAGTACTTC.

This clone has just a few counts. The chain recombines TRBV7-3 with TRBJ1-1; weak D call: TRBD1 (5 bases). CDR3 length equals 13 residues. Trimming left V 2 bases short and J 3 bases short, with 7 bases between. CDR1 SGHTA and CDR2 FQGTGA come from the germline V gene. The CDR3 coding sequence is TGTGCCAGCAGCTTAGGGGGGGACACTGAAGCTTTCTTT. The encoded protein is CASSLGGDTEAFF.